The 30 T cell receptor beta chains presented below share a single source sample, sequenced in a study of T-cell reconstitution after alpha-beta-depleted transplantation in children. Unique molecular identifiers were incorporated when the TCRbeta library was constructed. TCRdb itself ran the PCR reads through MiXCR, one entry per CDR3 protein. This table holds about 98,000 distinct CDR3 sequences, roughly 7.2% found once. The material sequenced was PBMCs, taken before TCRalphabeta/CD19-depleted stem cell transplant. The receptor source for this set is a boy aged 2-9 years with acute lymphoblastic leukemia, due to receive a stem cell transplant.

As to this clonotype: A much more abundant neighbour one base away suggests this may be a read error. The CDR3 does not close with the conserved phenylalanine or tryptophan, likely indicating a read error. This chain uses TRBV9 with TRBJ2-1, with TRBD1 identical over 12 bases. The CDR3 has 16 amino acids. The trim removed 0 bases at V and 6 bases at J, leaving 4 bases unmatched. The germline V gene encodes CDR1 SGDLS and CDR2 YYNGEE. The DNA for the CDR3 is TGTGCCAGCAGCGTAGCCCCGGGACAGGGGGCCAATGAGCAGTTCTCC. Its protein is CASSVAPGQGANEQFS.

The genes are TRBV9 and TRBJ2-3; tentatively, D is TRBD2 (6 bases). Deletions cut 0 bases from V and 4 bases from J, with 15 bases between. Looked up from germline, CDR1 is SGDLS and CDR2 is YYNGEE. This CDR3 has 16 residues. CDR3 region: CASSVAPGRQADTQYF. The CDR3 DNA is TGTGCCAGCAGCGTAGCTCCTGGGAGGCAGGCAGATACGCAGTATTTT.

This clonotype appeared many times. The genes are TRBV7-9 and TRBJ2-2, with 9 bases that match TRBD2. The CDR3 covers 16 residues. V was pared by 7 bases and J by 4 bases, with 10 bases of the junction left unmatched. Per the germline V gene, CDR1 is SEHNR and CDR2 is FQNEAQ (reference sequence). The CDR3, as DNA: TGTGCCAGCACCACTAGCGGGCCGTTCGGCACCGGGGAGCTGTTTTTT. The encoded protein is CASTTSGPFGTGELFF.

In its sample, this clonotype was seen many times. V is TRBV19 and J is TRBJ2-1, with D uncertain. The CDR3 totals 12 residues. With 0 bases removed from V and 9 bases from J, the gap between germline ends came to 6 bases. The germline CDR1 and CDR2 sequences are LNHDA and SQIVND (reference sequence). The CDR3 coding sequence is TGTGCCAGTAGTATAGATATCGGTGAGCAGTTCTTC. Translated, it gives CASSIDIGEQFF.

This clonotype was detected ten times or more. The rearrangement links TRBV27 to TRBJ2-7; D unclear. The CDR3 loop spans 14 amino acids. Germline CDR1 MNHEY, CDR2 SMNVEV (reference sequence). V shed 4 bases and J shed 0 bases, with 10 bases lying between them. This chain's CDR3 is CASSSRGFSYEQYF. Here the CDR3 DNA reads TGTGCCAGCAGTTCCAGAGGTTTCTCCTACGAGCAGTACTTC.

This clonotype was seen ten or more times. V and J are TRBV20-1 and TRBJ1-5, with 8 nucleotides matching TRBD1. The germline V gene encodes CDR1 DFQATT and CDR2 SNEGSKA (reference sequence). The V segment lost 6 bases and the J segment 5 bases; nucleotides outside the gene matches: 12. The CDR3 consists of 15 residues. CDR3 sequence (DNA): TGCAGTGCCCGAAGCCTCGGACAGGGTTATCAGCCCCAGCATTTT. Amino acids: CSARSLGQGYQPQHF.

This clonotype was picked up many times. The chain is built from TRBV7-8 and TRBJ1-2; 7 bases align to TRBD1. Germline V lookup: CDR1 SGHVS, CDR2 FQNEAQ. The CDR3 loop spans 15 amino acids. Trimming at V came to 4 bases and at J to 5 bases, leaving 10 bases not matched to a gene. CDR3 DNA: TGTGCCAGCAGCTCCTCTCCGGGACAGAGTTATGGCTACACCTTC. Its protein product is CASSSSPGQSYGYTF. The whole variable domain, remainder taken from reference TRBV7-8 and TRBJ1-2, is GAGVSQSPRYKVAKRGQDVALRCDPISGHVSLFWYQQALGQGPEFLTYFQNEAQLDKSGLPSDRFFAERPEGSVSTLKIQRTQQEDSAVYLCASSSSPGQSYGYTFGSGTRLTVV.

This chain joins TRBV6-2 or TRBV6-3 and TRBJ2-5; 9 positions match TRBD2. The CDR3 is made up of 17 amino acids. Losses at the gene ends were 2 bases for V and 0 bases for J; bases not matched to a gene: 7. Germline CDR1 reads MNHEY; CDR2 reads SVGEGT. As DNA, the CDR3 is TGTGCCAGCAGTTACCCCCCAATAGCGGGGGACCAAGAGACCCAGTACTTC. This codes for CASSYPPIAGDQETQYF.

This chain joins TRBV20-1 and TRBJ1-2; possibly TRBD1 for D (5 bases). The CDR3 spans 14 residues. CDR1 is DFQATT, CDR2 SNEGSKA, per germline (reference sequence). V lost 1 base and J 3 bases, leaving 12 bases between the germline ends. In DNA form, the CDR3 reads TGCAGTGCTAGAGTTAGGGGTCAGGACTATGGCTACACCTTC. This sequence encodes CSARVRGQDYGYTF.

The rearrangement links TRBV4-1 to TRBJ2-5, with 14 bases that match TRBD2. V lost 4 bases and J lost 2; bases outside the gene matches: 9. From germline, CDR1 is MGHRA and CDR2 YSYEKL. This CDR3 has 18 amino acids. The CDR3 DNA is TGCGCCAGCAGCCCAAGGGGACTAGCGGGGGCCCTTCAAGAGACCCAGTACTTC. It specifies CASSPRGLAGALQETQYF.

The chain couples TRBV29-1 to TRBJ2-3; 14 bases fit TRBD2. CDR1 and CDR2 (germline): SQVTM, ANQGSEA. The CDR3 contains 17 residues. J gave up 6 bases and V 3 bases, and 11 bases lay outside the gene matches. The CDR3 loop is CSVDPWTSGGLGDTQYF. The CDR3 bases are TGCAGCGTTGACCCTTGGACTAGCGGGGGGCTTGGTGATACGCAGTATTTT.

This clonotype was counted at least ten times. The CDR3 DNA reads TGCGCCAGCAGCCCCTGGGGGGCCTCTGGAAACACCATATATTTT. Residues: CASSPWGASGNTIYF. V usage is TRBV5-1 and J usage is TRBJ1-3; possibly TRBD1 for D (6 bases). V lost 4 bases, J lost 0 bases, and 11 bases lay in between. Germline V lookup: CDR1 SGHRS, CDR2 YFSETQ. CDR3 length: 15 residues.

This clonotype was counted ten times or more. This chain links TRBV5-1 with TRBJ1-5, with no clear D. The CDR3 spans 15 residues. V was pared by 0 bases and J by 1 base, with 8 bases between. Germline CDR1 reads SGHRS; CDR2 reads YFSETQ. CDR3 loop: CASSLGTRSNQPQHF. CDR3 nucleotide sequence: TGCGCCAGCAGCTTGGGGACCCGGAGCAATCAGCCCCAGCATTTT.

J is TRBJ1-5 and V is TRBV12-3 or TRBV12-4, with TRBD1 matching 9 bases. This CDR3 is built from 15 residues. The V segment lost 4 bases and the J segment 6 bases; nucleotides outside the gene matches: 7. Here the CDR3 reads CASSSSGQGSQPQHF. CDR3 DNA sequence: TGTGCCAGCAGTTCCTCGGGACAGGGCAGTCAGCCCCAGCATTTT.

This sequence joins TRBV5-1 and TRBJ2-5; the D gene is possibly TRBD2 (6 bases). Deletions cut 1 base from V and 7 bases from J, with 14 bases between. The germline V gene has CDR1 SGHRS and CDR2 YFSETQ. The CDR3 totals 14 residues. In nucleotides, the CDR3 is TGCGCCAGCAGCTTGCTGGGGGGTCATAGGACCCAGTACTTC. Amino acid sequence: CASSLLGGHRTQYF. The complete variable domain, with remaining parts taken from reference TRBV5-1 and TRBJ2-5, reads KAGVTQTPRYLIKTRGQQVTLSCSPISGHRSVSWYQQTPGQGLQFLFEYFSETQRNKGNFPGRFSGRQFSNSRSEMNVSTLELGDSALYLCASSLLGGHRTQYFGPGTRLLVL.

This clonotype was counted ten times or more. DNA of the CDR3: TGCGCCAGCAGCTTGGTTCCGCAGGGGGGTATTTCCTACGAGCAGTACTTC. Translated: CASSLVPQGGISYEQYF. The rearrangement uses TRBV5-1 and TRBJ2-7; tentative D call: TRBD1 (7 bases). Looked up from germline, CDR1 is SGHRS and CDR2 is YFSETQ. This CDR3 contains 17 residues. Trimming cost V 0 bases and J 1 base, with 17 bases left between them.

In its sample, this clonotype was seen many times. V and J are TRBV12-3 or TRBV12-4 and TRBJ1-1; no clear D. The germline V and J ends were trimmed by 6 bases and 0 bases, with 8 bases remaining between them. This CDR3 is built from 13 residues. The CDR3 protein is CASSLQVNTEAFF. The CDR3, as DNA: TGTGCCAGCAGCCTTCAGGTGAACACTGAAGCTTTCTTT.

The DNA for the CDR3 is TGTGCCAGCAGCCAAGATGGTAGGGGAAACAATGAGCAGTTCTTC. Residues: CASSQDGRGNNEQFF. The chain carries TRBV4-2 and TRBJ2-1; a weak D match, TRBD1 (5 bases). Germline loops: CDR1 LGHNA, CDR2 YNFKEQ. The CDR3 has 15 residues. Trimming took off 0 bases at V and 5 bases at J, with 11 bases between the two ends.

Ten or more counts support this clonotype. CDR3 sequence: CASSGTLAGLTGELFF. The CDR3 nucleotides are TGCGCCAGCAGCGGAACCCTAGCGGGGTTAACCGGGGAGCTGTTTTTT. The V gene is TRBV5-1, the J gene TRBJ2-2, with TRBD2 identical over 9 bases. Germline V gene sequence: CDR1 SGHRS, CDR2 YFSETQ. Trimming removed 4 bases from V and 5 bases from J; junction bases left unmatched: 9. The CDR3 spans 16 residues.

This clonotype was recorded a few times. The V and J genes are TRBV5-1 and TRBJ1-2; D call uncertain. Germline V CDR1 and CDR2: SGHRS, YFSETQ. This CDR3 has 14 amino acids. V lost 0 bases and J 2 bases, leaving 8 bases between the germline ends. This chain's CDR3 is CASSLGTINYGYTF. The CDR3 coding sequence is TGCGCCAGCAGCTTGGGTACCATCAACTATGGCTACACCTTC.

This clonotype was seen only a few times. The chain uses TRBV6-1 and TRBJ2-1, with 8 bases identical to TRBD2. V lost 4 bases and J lost 4; bases outside the gene matches: 12. This CDR3 spans 17 amino acids. The germline gives CDR1 MNHNS, CDR2 SASEGT. CDR3: CASSVPGVRGGYNEQFF. The CDR3 DNA follows: TGTGCCAGCAGTGTCCCAGGTGTCCGGGGGGGGTACAATGAGCAGTTCTTC.

At least ten counts were recorded for this clonotype. The chain is built from TRBV6-1 and TRBJ2-3, with D possibly called TRBD1 or TRBD2 (6 bases each). CDR3 length: 16 amino acids. Germline V gene data show CDR1 as MNHNS and CDR2 as SASEGT. V dropped 6 bases and J dropped 0 bases, with 16 bases sitting between them. The CDR3 region has the DNA TGTGCCAGCAGGAAAAAGTGGGGGGCCAGCACAGATACGCAGTATTTT. Residues: CASRKKWGASTDTQYF.

In its sample, this clonotype was seen many times. V usage is TRBV5-1 and J usage is TRBJ2-1; 9 positions match TRBD2. The CDR3 consists of 14 residues. After removal of 8 bases from V and 5 bases from J, the junction contained 8 bases not matched to a gene. Germline V gene sequence: CDR1 SGHRS, CDR2 YFSETQ. The CDR3 bases are TGCGCCAGTCTTCTAGCGGGGACCGACAATGAGCAGTTCTTC. Translating it yields CASLLAGTDNEQFF.

This clonotype has a count of ten or more. This chain links TRBV7-9 with TRBJ1-2; TRBD1 matches 7 bases. The CDR3 covers 16 residues. The germline V gene encodes CDR1 SEHNR and CDR2 FQNEAQ (reference sequence). The V and J ends lost 5 bases and 3 bases, in that order; junction bases with no gene match: 12. The CDR3 reads CASSILGQALDYGYTF. CDR3 sequence (DNA): TGTGCCAGCAGCATCCTTGGACAGGCCCTCGACTATGGCTACACCTTC.

This clonotype was recorded at least ten times. The chain carries TRBV6-2 or TRBV6-3 and TRBJ1-4, with unresolved D. This CDR3 is built from 14 residues. V shed 0 bases and J shed 7 bases, with 9 bases lying between them. CDR1 is MNHEY, CDR2 SVGEGT, per germline. The CDR3 coding sequence is TGTGCCAGCAGTTACTCGGAAGGGCCTGAAAAACTGTTTTTT. Its translation: CASSYSEGPEKLFF.

This clonotype was seen more than once but under ten times. The chain couples TRBV18 to TRBJ1-4, with a weak D call TRBD1 (5 bases). This CDR3 spans 15 amino acids. The V gene's germline CDR1 is KGHSH and CDR2 LQKENI. Trimming removed 0 bases from V and 8 bases from J, with 13 bases in between. The chain's CDR3 is CASSPPEGIGEKLFF. CDR3 nucleotide sequence: TGTGCCAGCTCACCACCGGAGGGGATTGGGGAAAAACTGTTTTTT.

This clonotype was found many times. The chain combines TRBV20-1 with TRBJ1-2; tentative D call: TRBD1 (6 bases). V lost 5 bases and J lost 2, with 12 bases in between. The CDR3 extends over 13 amino acids. From germline, CDR1 is DFQATT and CDR2 SNEGSKA (reference sequence). DNA of the CDR3: TGCAGTGCTGGGGAAACAGGGAACTATGGCTACACCTTC. It specifies CSAGETGNYGYTF.

Many counts were recorded for this clonotype. The chain links TRBV20-1 to TRBJ2-1, with D tentatively TRBD2 (6 bases). Between the trimmed V and J ends, which lost 0 bases and 0 bases, there was a span of 12 bases. The V gene's germline CDR1 is DFQATT and CDR2 SNEGSKA (reference sequence). The CDR3 is 16 residues long. Here the CDR3 reads CSARDPRGSSYNEQFF. CDR3 nucleotides: TGCAGTGCTAGAGATCCCCGGGGGAGCTCCTACAATGAGCAGTTCTTC.

This clonotype was observed many times. The CDR3 bases are TGTGCCAGCAGCTCAGTCGACAGGGGTAATGAAAAACTGTTTTTT. This gives the protein CASSSVDRGNEKLFF. This sequence joins TRBV7-9 and TRBJ1-4, with 8 bases aligning to TRBD1. The V gene's germline CDR1 is SEHNR and CDR2 FQNEAQ (reference sequence). The CDR3 consists of 15 residues. With 4 bases clipped from V and 4 bases from J, the junction kept 5 bases outside the gene matches.

The table lists this clonotype with many counts. The chain employs TRBV20-1 and TRBJ1-5; the D is unclear. The CDR3 loop spans 14 amino acids. Germline CDR1 reads DFQATT; CDR2 reads SNEGSKA (reference sequence). Between the trimmed V and J ends, which lost 0 bases and 4 bases, there was a span of 10 bases. CDR3 sequence: CSARDLQENQPQHF. Here the CDR3 DNA reads TGCAGTGCTAGAGATCTTCAGGAAAATCAGCCCCAGCATTTT.